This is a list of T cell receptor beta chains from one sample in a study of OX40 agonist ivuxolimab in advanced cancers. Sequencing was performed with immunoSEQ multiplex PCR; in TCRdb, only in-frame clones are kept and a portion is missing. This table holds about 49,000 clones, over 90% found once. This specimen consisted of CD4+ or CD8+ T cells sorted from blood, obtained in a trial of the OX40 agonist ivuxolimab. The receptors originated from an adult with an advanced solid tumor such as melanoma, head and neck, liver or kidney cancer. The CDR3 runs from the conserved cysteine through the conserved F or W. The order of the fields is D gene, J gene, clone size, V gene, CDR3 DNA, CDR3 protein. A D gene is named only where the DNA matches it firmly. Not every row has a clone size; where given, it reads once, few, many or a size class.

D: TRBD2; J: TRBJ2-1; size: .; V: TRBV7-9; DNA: TGTGCCAGCCTCGGAGCGGGAGGGCCCTTTAATGAGCAGTTCTTC; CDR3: CASLGAGGPFNEQFF
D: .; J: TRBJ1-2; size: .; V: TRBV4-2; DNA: TGTGCCAGCAGCCAAGAACTTGCCCGGGGGTCGACCTATGGCTACACCTTC; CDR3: CASSQELARGSTYGYTF
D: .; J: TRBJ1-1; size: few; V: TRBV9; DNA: TGTGCCAGCAGCGTATCAGGGGCCAACACTGAAGCTTTCTTT; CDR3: CASSVSGANTEAFF
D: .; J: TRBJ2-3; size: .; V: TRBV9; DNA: TGTGCCAGCAGCCCTCACACGGATATCTACACAGATACGCAGTATTTT; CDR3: CASSPHTDIYTDTQYF
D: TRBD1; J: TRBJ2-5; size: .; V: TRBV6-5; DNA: TGTGCCAGCAGTTACGCGACAGGGGGGCGAGAGACCCAGTACTTC; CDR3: CASSYATGGRETQYF
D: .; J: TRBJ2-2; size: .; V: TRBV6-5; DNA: TGTGCCAGCAGTTACTCCGTAGGGGTGCCCGGGGAGCTGTTTTTT; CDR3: CASSYSVGVPGELFF
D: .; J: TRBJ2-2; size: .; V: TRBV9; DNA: TGTGCCAGCAGCGTAGGGGGAGTGGACACCGGGGAGCTGTTTTTT; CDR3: CASSVGGVDTGELFF
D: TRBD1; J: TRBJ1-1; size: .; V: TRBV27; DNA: TGTGCCAGCAGCCGAATGACAGGGGGCACTGAAGCTTTCTTT; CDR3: CASSRMTGGTEAFF
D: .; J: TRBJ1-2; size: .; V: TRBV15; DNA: TGTGCCACCAGCAGACCCCAGGGTAACTATGGCTACACCTTC; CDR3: CATSRPQGNYGYTF
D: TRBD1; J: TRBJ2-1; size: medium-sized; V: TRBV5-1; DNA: TGCGCCAGCAGCTTAAAGGGACAGGGGCCCTACAATGAGCAGTTCTTC; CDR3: CASSLKGQGPYNEQFF